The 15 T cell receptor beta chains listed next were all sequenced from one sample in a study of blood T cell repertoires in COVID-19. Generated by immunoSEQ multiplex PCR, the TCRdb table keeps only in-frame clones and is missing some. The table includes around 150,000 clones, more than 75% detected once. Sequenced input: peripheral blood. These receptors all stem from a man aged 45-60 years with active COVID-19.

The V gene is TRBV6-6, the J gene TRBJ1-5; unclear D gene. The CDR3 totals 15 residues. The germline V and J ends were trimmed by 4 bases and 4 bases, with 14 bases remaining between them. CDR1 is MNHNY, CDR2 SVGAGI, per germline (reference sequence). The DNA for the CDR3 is TGTGCCAGCAGTTCCCCAGAGACTATTAATCAGCCCCAGCATTTT. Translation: CASSSPETINQPQHF.

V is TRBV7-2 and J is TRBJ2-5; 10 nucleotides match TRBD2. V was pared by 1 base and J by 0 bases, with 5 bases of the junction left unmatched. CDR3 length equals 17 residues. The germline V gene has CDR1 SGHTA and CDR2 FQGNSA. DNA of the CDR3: TGTGCCAGCAGCTTAGTGTTACTAGCGGGGAACCAAGAGACCCAGTACTTC. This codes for CASSLVLLAGNQETQYF.

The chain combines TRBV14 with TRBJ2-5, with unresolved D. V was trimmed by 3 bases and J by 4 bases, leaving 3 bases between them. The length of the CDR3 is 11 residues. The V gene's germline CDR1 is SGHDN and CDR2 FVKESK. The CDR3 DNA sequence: TGTGCCAGCAGCCACGGAGAGACCCAGTACTTC. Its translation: CASSHGETQYF.

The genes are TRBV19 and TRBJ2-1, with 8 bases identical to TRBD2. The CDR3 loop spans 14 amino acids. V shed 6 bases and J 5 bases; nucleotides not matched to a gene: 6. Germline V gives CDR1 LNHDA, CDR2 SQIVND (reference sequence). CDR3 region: CASSGGDAHNEQFF. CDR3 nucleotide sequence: TGTGCCAGTAGCGGGGGGGATGCCCACAATGAGCAGTTCTTC.

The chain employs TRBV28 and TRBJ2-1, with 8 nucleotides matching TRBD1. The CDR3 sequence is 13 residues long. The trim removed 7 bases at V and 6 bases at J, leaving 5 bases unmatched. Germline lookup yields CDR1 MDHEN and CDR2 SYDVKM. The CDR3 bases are TGTGCCAGCAACCTACAGGGGGGCAATGAGCAGTTCTTC. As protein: CASNLQGGNEQFF.

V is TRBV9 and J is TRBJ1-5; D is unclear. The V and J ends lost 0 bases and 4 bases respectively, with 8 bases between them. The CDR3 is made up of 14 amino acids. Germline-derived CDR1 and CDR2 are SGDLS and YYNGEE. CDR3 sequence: CASSVGTDNQPQHF. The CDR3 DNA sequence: TGTGCCAGCAGCGTAGGGACTGATAATCAGCCCCAGCATTTT.

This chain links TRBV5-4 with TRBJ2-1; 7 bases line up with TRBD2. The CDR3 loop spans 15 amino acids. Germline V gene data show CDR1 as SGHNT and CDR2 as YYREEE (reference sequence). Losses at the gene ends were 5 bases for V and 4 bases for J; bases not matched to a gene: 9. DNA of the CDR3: TGTGCCAGCAGTCGCGGGGGAGCGGCTTACAATGAGCAGTTCTTC. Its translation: CASSRGGAAYNEQFF.

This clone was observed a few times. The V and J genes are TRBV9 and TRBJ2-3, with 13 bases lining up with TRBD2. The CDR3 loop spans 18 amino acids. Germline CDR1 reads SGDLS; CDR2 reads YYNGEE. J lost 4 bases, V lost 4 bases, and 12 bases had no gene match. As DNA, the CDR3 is TGTGCCAGCAGCCATCCAACTAGCGGGGGGGTAAGGGCAGATACGCAGTATTTT. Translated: CASSHPTSGGVRADTQYF.

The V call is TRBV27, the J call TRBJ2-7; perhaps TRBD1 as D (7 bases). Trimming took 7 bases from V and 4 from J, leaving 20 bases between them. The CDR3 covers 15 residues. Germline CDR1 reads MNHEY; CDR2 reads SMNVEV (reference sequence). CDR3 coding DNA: TGTGCCAGCACTCTTAGTGGAGGGGGCGGATACGAGCAGTACTTC. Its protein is CASTLSGGGGYEQYF.

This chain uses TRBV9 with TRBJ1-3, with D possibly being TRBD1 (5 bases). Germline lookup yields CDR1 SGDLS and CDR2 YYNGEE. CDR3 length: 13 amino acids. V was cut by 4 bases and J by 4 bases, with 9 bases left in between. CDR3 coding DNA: TGTGCCAGCAGCACCCAGGGAGGAAACACCATATATTTT. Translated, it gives CASSTQGGNTIYF.

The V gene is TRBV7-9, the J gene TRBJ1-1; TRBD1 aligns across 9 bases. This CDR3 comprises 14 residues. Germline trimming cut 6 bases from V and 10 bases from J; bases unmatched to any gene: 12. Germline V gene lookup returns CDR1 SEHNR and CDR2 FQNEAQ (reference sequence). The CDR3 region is CASSPDRGGDLAFF. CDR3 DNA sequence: TGTGCCAGCAGTCCAGACAGGGGGGGAGATCTAGCTTTCTTT.

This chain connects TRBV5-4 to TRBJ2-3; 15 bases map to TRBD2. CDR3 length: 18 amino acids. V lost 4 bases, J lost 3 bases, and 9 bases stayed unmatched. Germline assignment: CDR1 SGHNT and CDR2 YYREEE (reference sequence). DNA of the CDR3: TGTGCCAGCAGCCCAGGACTAGCGGGGGGGCCTATGACAGATACGCAGTATTTT. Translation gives CASSPGLAGGPMTDTQYF.

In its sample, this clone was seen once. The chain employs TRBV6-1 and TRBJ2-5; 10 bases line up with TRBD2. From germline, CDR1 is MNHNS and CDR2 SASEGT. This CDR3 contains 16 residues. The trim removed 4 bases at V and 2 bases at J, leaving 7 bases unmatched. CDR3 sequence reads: CASSGSKRGGQETQYF. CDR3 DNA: TGTGCCAGCAGTGGGAGTAAGCGGGGGGGACAAGAGACCCAGTACTTC.

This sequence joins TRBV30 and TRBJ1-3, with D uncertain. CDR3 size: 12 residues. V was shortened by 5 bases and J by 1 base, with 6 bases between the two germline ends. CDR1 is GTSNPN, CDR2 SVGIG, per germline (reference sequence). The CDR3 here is CAWGVSGNTIYF. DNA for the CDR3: TGTGCCTGGGGCGTATCTGGAAACACCATATATTTT.

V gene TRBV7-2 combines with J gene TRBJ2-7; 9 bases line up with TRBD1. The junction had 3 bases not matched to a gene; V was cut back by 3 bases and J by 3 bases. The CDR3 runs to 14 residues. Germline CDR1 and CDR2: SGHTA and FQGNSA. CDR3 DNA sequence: TGTGCCAGCAGCTTGGGACAGGGAGACTACGAGCAGTACTTC. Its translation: CASSLGQGDYEQYF. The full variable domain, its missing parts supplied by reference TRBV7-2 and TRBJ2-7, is GAGVSQSPSNKVTEKGKDVELRCDPISGHTALYWYRQSLGQGLEFLIYFQGNSAPDKSGLPSDRFSAERTGGSVSTLTIQRTQQEDSAVYLCASSLGQGDYEQYFGPGTRLTVT.